This T cell receptor beta chain was profiled in a study of blood T cell repertoires in COVID-19. Study details: Acute and convalescent COVID-19 samples came from the United States, Italy and Spain. Sources were T cells, B-cell-depleted T cells, or PBMCs; the material itself was cDNA or gDNA.

The germline CDR1 and CDR2 sequences are KGHSH and LQKENI. V dropped 2 bases and J dropped 6; count of bases not matched to a gene: 6. This CDR3 has 14 residues. Per the original data handling: Reference gene primer amplification in the assay estimated nucleated cell counts. Only in-frame clones appear in the TCRdb table, and some are missing; sequencing was by immunoSEQ multiplex PCR. Clonal size and the V and J genes are those of that table, whereas D and trimming came from the DNA. The table shows 45,000 to 55,000 clones, with roughly 86% occurring only once. The TCR sequence derives from a woman older than 75 with acute or convalescent COVID-19. The chain uses TRBV18 and TRBJ1-2; TRBD1 matches at 7 bases. Sample: peripheral blood. CDR3 residues: CASSPTEGADGYTF. The CDR3 region has the DNA TGTGCCAGCTCACCAACAGAGGGGGCCGATGGCTACACCTTC.